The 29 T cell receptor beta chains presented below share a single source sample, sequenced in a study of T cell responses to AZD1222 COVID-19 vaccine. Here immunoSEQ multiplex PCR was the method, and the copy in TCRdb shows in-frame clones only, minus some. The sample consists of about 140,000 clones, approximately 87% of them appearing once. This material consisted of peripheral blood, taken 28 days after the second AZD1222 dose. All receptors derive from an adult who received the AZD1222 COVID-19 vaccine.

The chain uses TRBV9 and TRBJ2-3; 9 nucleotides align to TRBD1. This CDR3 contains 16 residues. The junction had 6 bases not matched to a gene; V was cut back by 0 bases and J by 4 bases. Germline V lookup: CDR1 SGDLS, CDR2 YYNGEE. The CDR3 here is CASSVEVGQGPDTQYF. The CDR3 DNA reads TGTGCCAGCAGCGTAGAAGTGGGACAGGGTCCAGATACGCAGTATTTT.

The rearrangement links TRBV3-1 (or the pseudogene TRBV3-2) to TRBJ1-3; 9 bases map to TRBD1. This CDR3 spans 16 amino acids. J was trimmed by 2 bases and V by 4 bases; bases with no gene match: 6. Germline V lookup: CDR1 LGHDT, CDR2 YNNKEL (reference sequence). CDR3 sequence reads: CASSPGQGRAGNTIYF. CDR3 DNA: TGTGCCAGCAGCCCGGGACAGGGTAGGGCTGGAAACACCATATATTTT.

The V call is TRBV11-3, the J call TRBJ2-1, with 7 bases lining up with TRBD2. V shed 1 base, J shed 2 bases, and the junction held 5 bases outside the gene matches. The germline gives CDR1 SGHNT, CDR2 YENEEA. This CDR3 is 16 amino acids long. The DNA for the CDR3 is TGTGCCAGCAGCTTAGTGACGGGGGGAACCTACAATGAGCAGTTCTTC. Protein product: CASSLVTGGTYNEQFF.

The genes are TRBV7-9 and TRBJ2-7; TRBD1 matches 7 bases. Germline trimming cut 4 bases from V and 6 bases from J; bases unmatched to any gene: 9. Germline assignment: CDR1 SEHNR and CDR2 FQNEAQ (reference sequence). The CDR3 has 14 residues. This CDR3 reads CASSSDRERGEQYF. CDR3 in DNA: TGTGCCAGCAGCTCCGACAGGGAAAGGGGCGAGCAGTACTTC.

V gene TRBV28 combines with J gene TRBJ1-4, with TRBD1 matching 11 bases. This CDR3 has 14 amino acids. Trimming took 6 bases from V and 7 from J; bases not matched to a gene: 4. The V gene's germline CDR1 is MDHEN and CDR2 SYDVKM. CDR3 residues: CASRGDRGGEKLFF. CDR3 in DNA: TGTGCCAGCAGAGGGGACAGGGGGGGTGAAAAACTGTTTTTT.

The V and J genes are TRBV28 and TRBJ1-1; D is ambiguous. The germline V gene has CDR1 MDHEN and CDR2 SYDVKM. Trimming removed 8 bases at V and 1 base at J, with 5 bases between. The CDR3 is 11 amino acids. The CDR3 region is CASVGNTEAFF. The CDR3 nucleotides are TGTGCCAGCGTAGGGAACACTGAAGCTTTCTTT.

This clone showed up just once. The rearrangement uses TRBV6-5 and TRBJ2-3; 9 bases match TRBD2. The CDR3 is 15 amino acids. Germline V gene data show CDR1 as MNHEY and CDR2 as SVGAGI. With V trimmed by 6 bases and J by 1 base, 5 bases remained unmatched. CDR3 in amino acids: CASSLAGVGTDTQYF. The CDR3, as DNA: TGTGCCAGCAGCTTAGCGGGAGTGGGCACAGATACGCAGTATTTT.

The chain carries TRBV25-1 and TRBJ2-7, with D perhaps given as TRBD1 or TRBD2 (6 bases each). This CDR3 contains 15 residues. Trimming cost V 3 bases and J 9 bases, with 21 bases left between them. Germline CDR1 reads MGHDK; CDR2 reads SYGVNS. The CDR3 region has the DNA TGTGCCAGCAGTGACTGGAGGGGGAGTACGAGCTGGCAGTACTTC. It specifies CASSDWRGSTSWQYF.

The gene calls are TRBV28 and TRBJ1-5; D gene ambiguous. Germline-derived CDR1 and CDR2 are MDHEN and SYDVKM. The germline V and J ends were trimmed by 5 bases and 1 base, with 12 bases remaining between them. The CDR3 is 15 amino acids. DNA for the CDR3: TGTGCCAGCAGTACACCCGCGGGGAGCAATCAGCCCCAGCATTTT. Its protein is CASSTPAGSNQPQHF.

The DNA for the CDR3 is TGTGCCAGCAGTGGGGCGGGGACAGCGACTTCTCAGCCCCAGCATTTT. Translation gives CASSGAGTATSQPQHF. This chain joins TRBV2 and TRBJ1-5, with 7 positions matching TRBD1. The length of the CDR3 is 16 residues. The trim removed 4 bases at V and 6 bases at J, leaving 12 bases unmatched. CDR1 SNHLY and CDR2 FYNNEI come from the germline V gene.

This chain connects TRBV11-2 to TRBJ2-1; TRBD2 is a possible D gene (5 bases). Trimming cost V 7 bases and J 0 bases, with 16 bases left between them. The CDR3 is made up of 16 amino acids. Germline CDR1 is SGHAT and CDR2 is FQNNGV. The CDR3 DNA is TGTGCCAGCACCCTTGGACTCGCGAGCTCCTACAATGAGCAGTTCTTC. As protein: CASTLGLASSYNEQFF. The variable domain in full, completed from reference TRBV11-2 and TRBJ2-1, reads EAGVAQSPRYKIIEKRQSVAFWCNPISGHATLYWYQQILGQGPKLLIQFQNNGVVDDSQLPKDRFSAERLKGVDSTLKIQPAKLEDSAVYLCASTLGLASSYNEQFFGPGTRLTVL.

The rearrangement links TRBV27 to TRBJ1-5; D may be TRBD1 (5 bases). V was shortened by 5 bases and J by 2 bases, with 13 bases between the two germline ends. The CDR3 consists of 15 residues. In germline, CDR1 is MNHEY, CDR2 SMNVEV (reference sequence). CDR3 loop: CASSTGPWGNQPQHF. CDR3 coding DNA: TGTGCCAGCAGTACGGGGCCTTGGGGCAATCAGCCCCAGCATTTT.

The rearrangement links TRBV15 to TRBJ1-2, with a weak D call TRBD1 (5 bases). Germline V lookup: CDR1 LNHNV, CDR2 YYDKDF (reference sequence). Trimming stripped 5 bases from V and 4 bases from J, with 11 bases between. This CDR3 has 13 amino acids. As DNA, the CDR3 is TGTGCCACCAGCCCGGGGGGGGGCTATGGCTACACCTTC. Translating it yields CATSPGGGYGYTF.

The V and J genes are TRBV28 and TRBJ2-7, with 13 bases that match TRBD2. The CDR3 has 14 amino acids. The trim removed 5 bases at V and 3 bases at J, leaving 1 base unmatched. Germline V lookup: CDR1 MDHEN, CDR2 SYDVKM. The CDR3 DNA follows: TGTGCCAGCAGTACTAGCGGGAGGGACTACGAGCAGTACTTC. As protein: CASSTSGRDYEQYF.

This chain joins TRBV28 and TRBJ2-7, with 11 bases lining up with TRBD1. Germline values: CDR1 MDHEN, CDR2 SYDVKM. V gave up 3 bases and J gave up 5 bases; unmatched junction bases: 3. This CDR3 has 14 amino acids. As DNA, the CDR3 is TGTGCCAGCAGTTTGGGACAGGGGGTCGACGAGCAGTACTTC. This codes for CASSLGQGVDEQYF.

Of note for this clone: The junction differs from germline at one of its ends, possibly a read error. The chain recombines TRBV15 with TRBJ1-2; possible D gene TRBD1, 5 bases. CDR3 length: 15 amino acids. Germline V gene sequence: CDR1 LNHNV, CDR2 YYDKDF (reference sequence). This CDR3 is CATRRGGPGTYGYTF. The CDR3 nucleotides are TGTGCCACCAGGAGAGGAGGACCAGGGACCTATGGCTACACCTTC.

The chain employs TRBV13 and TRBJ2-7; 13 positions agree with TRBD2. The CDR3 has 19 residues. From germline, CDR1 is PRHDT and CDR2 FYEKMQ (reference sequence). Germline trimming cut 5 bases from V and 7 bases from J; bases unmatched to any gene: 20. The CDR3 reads CASSTQTGLAGVPGWEQYF. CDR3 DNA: TGTGCCAGCAGCACACAAACTGGACTAGCGGGAGTTCCGGGATGGGAGCAGTACTTC.

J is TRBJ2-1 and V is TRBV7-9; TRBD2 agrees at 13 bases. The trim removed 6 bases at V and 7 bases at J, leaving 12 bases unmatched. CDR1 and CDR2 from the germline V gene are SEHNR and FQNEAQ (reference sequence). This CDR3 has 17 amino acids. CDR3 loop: CASRQQLAGGLRNEQFF. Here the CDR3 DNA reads TGTGCCAGCAGGCAACAACTAGCGGGGGGGCTTAGGAATGAGCAGTTCTTC.

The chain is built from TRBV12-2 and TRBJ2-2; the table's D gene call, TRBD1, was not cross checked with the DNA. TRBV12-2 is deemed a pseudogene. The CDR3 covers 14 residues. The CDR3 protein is CASRGQGGTGELFF. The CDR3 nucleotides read TGTGCAAGTCGGGGACAGGGGGGCACCGGGGAGCTGTTTTTT.

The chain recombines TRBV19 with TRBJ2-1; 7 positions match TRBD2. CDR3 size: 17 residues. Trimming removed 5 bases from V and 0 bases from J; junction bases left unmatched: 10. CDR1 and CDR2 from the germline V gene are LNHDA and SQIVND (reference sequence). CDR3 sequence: CASSLRLASSSYNEQFF. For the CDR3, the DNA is TGTGCCAGTAGTCTTAGACTAGCCTCAAGCTCCTACAATGAGCAGTTCTTC.

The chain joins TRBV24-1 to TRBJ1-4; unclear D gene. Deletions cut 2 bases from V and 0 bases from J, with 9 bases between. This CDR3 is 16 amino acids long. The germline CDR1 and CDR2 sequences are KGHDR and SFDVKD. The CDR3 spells CATSDSRRATNEKLFF. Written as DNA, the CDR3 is TGTGCCACCAGTGATTCGAGGCGAGCAACTAATGAAAAACTGTTTTTT.

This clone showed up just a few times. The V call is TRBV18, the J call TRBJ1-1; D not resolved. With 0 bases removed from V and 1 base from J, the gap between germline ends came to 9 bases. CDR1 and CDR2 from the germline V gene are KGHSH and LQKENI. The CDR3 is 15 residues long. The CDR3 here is CASSPPMPKNTEAFF. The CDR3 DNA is TGTGCCAGCTCACCACCAATGCCTAAGAACACTGAAGCTTTCTTT.

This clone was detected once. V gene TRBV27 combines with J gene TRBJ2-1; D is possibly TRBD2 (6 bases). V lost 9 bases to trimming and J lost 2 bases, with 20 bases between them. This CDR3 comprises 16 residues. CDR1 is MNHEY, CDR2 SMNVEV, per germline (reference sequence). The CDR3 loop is CASNSDGRPTYNEQFF. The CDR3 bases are TGTGCCAGTAATAGCGACGGGAGACCCACCTACAATGAGCAGTTCTTC.

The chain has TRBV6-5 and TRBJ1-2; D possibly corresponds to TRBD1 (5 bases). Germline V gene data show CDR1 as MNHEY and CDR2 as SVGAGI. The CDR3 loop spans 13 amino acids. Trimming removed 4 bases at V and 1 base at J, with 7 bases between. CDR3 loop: CASSLQGNYGYTF. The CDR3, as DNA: TGTGCCAGCAGTTTGCAGGGTAACTATGGCTACACCTTC.

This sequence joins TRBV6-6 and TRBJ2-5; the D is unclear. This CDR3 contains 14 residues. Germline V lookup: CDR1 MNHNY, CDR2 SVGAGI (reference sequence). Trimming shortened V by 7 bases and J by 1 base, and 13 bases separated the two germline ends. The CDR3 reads CASTLGGPQETQYF. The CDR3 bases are TGTGCCAGCACCCTGGGCGGACCCCAAGAGACCCAGTACTTC.

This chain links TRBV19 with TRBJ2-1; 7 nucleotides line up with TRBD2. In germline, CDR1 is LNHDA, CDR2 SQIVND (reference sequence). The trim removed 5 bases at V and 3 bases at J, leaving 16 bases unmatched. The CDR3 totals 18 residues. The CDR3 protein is CASSLGLVRGGRYNEQFF. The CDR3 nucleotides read TGTGCCAGTAGTCTAGGACTAGTGAGGGGTGGACGCTACAATGAGCAGTTCTTC.

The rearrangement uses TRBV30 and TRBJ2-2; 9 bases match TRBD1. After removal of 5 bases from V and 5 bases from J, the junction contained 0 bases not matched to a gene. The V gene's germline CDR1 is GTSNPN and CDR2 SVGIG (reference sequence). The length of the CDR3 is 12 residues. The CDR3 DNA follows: TGTGCCTGGGGGACAGGGACCGGGGAGCTGTTTTTT. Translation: CAWGTGTGELFF.

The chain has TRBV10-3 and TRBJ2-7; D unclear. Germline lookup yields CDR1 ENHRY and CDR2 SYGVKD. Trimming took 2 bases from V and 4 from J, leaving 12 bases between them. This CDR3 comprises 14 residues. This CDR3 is CAISEIGGPYEQYV. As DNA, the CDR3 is TGTGCCATCAGTGAGATTGGCGGCCCTTACGAGCAGTACGTC.

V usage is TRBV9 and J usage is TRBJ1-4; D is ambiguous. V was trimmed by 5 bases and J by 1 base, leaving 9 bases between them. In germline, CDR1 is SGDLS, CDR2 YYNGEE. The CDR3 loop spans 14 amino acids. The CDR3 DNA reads TGTGCCAGCAGAGAGGGAATAACTAATGAAAAACTGTTTTTT. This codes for CASREGITNEKLFF.